This entry features one TCR beta chain sequence. TCRdb keeps only in-frame clones here, not all; method: immunoSEQ multiplex PCR. The table has over 55,000 clones, 81% seen once; the top ten hold 6.5% to 10%. The data are from a study of glioma-infiltrating T cells after dendritic cell vaccination. Germline V gives CDR1 KGHSH, CDR2 LQKENI. This CDR3 region has 13 residues. V lost 1 base and J lost 3, with 7 bases in between. Specimen: blood, collected before dendritic cell vaccination. The J gene is TRBJ2-7, the V gene TRBV18; weak D call: TRBD2 (5 bases). This receptor was obtained from a human donor with glioblastoma. CDR3 coding DNA: TGTGCCAGCTCACCACAGGACTTCTACGAGCAGTACTTC. As protein: CASSPQDFYEQYF.